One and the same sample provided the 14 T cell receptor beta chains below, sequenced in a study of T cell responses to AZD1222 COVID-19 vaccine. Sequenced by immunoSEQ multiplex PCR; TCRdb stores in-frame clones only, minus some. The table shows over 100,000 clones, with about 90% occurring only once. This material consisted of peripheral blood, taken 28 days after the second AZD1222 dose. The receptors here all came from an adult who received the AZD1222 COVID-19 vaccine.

In DNA form, the CDR3 reads TGTGCCAGCAGTGACAGGGGGCTCGATGGCTACACCTTC. Protein sequence: CASSDRGLDGYTF. The gene calls are TRBV6-1 and TRBJ1-2, with 8 bases identical to TRBD1. CDR1 is MNHNS, CDR2 SASEGT, per germline. The CDR3 has 13 residues. Trimming removed 3 bases from V and 6 bases from J; junction bases left unmatched: 3.

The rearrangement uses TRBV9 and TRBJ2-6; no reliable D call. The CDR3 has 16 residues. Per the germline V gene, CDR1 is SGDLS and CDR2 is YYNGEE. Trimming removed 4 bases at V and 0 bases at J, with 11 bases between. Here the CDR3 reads CASSLRLSSGANVLTF. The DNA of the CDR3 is TGTGCCAGCAGCCTCCGACTGTCCTCTGGGGCCAACGTCCTGACTTTC.

The CDR3 nucleotides are TGTGCCAGCTCACCATCGGGGCGTTACGAGCAGTACTTC. It encodes CASSPSGRYEQYF. The genes are TRBV18 and TRBJ2-7; perhaps D is TRBD1 or TRBD2 (5 bases each). The CDR3 covers 13 residues. Trimming pared 2 bases from V and 4 bases from J, leaving 9 bases between. Per germline, CDR1 KGHSH and CDR2 LQKENI.

In nucleotides, the CDR3 is TGTGCCAGCGGGGGGCGTAGCACCGGGGAGCTGTTTTTT. Its translation: CASGGRSTGELFF. The V and J genes are TRBV12-3 or TRBV12-4 and TRBJ2-2; D tentatively fits TRBD1 or TRBD2 (6 bases each). This CDR3 spans 13 amino acids. Trimming cost V 8 bases and J 4 bases, with 11 bases left between them.

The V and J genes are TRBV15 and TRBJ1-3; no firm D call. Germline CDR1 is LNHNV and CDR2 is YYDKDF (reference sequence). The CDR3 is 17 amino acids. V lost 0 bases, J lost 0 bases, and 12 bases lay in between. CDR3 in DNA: TGTGCCACCAGCAGAGATACTCAGTGGGGCTCTGGAAACACCATATATTTT. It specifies CATSRDTQWGSGNTIYF.

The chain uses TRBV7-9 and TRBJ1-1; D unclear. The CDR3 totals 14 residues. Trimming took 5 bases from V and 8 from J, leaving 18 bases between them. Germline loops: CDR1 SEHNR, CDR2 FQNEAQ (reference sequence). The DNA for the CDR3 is TGTGCCAGCAGCCCTACCCGGAGGGAGGCAGAAGCTTTCTTT. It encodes CASSPTRREAEAFF.

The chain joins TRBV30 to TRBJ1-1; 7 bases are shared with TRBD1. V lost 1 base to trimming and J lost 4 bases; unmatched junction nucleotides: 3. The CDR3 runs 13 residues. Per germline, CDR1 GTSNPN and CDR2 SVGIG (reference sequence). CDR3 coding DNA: TGTGCCTGGAGTGGCCGGGACAGCACTGAAGCTTTCTTT. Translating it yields CAWSGRDSTEAFF.

CDR3 loop: CSASKLGPINTEAFF. The CDR3 nucleotides are TGCAGTGCTAGTAAGTTAGGACCGATAAACACTGAAGCTTTCTTT. The V call is TRBV20-1, the J call TRBJ1-1; D uncertain. The CDR3 is made up of 15 amino acids. The germline CDR1 and CDR2 sequences are DFQATT and SNEGSKA (reference sequence). Trimming took off 3 bases at V and 2 bases at J, with 16 bases between the two ends.

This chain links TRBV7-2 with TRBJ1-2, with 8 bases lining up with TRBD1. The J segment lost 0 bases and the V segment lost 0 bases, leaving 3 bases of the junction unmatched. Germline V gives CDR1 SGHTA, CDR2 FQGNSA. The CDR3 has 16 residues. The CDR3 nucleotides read TGTGCCAGCAGCTTAGCAGGACAGGGAGCTAACTATGGCTACACCTTC. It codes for CASSLAGQGANYGYTF.

The CDR3 DNA reads as TGCGCCAGCAGCTTGGGAGGGTCTCCAACTAATGAAAAACTGTTTTTT. Translating gives CASSLGGSPTNEKLFF. The rearrangement joins TRBV5-1 to TRBJ1-4; D is unclear. The ends were cut back, 0 bases at V and 0 bases at J, with 9 bases in the middle. The CDR3 consists of 16 residues. Per germline, CDR1 SGHRS and CDR2 YFSETQ.

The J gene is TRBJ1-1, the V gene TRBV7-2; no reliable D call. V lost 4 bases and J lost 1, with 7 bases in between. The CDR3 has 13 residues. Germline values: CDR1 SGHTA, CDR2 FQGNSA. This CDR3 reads CASSSEQNTEAFF. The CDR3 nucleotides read TGTGCCAGCAGCTCCGAACAGAACACTGAAGCTTTCTTT.

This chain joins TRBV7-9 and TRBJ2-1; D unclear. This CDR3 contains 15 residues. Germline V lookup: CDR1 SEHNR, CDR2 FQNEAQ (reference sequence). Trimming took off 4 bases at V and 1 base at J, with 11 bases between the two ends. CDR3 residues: CASSSRSGSYNEQFF. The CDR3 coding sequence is TGTGCCAGCAGCTCCCGGTCCGGGTCCTACAATGAGCAGTTCTTC.

DNA of the CDR3: TGTGCCAGCAGTTACCCCGGGACAGCTGGAAACACCATATATTTT. Its protein is CASSYPGTAGNTIYF. This chain connects TRBV6-2 or TRBV6-3 to TRBJ1-3, with TRBD1 matching 7 bases. The junction had 3 bases not matched to a gene; V was cut back by 2 bases and J by 2 bases. CDR1 is MNHEY, CDR2 SVGEGT, per germline. The CDR3 extends over 15 amino acids.

Here the CDR3 DNA reads TGCGCCAGCAGCCCACTTAGAGACACTGAAGCTTTCTTT. Translation: CASSPLRDTEAFF. The chain joins TRBV4-3 to TRBJ1-1, with D hard to call. This CDR3 is built from 13 residues. V shed 4 bases and J shed 3 bases, with 9 bases lying between them. Germline V CDR1 and CDR2: LGHNA, YSLEER.